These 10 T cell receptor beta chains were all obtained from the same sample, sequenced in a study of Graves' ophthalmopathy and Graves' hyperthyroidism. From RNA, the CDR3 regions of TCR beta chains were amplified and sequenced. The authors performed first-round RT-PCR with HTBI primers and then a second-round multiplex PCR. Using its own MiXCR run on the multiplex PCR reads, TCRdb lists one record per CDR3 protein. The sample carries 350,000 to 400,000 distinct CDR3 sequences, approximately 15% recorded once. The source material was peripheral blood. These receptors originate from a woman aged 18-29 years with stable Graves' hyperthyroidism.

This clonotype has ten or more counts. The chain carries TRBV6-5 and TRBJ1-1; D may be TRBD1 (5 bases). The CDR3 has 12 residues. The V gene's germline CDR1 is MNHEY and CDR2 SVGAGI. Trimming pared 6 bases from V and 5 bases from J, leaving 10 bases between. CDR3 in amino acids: CASSHSGTEAFF. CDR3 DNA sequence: TGTGCCAGCAGCCACTCAGGGACTGAAGCTTTCTTT.

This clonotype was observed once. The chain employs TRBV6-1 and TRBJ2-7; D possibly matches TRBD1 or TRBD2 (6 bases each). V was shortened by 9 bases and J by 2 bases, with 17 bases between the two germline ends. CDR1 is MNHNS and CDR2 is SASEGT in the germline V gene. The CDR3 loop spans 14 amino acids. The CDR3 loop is CASHLGGRTYEQYF. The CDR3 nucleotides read TGTGCCAGTCACCTCGGGGGCCGTACCTACGAGCAGTACTTC.

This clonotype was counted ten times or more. CDR3 in amino acids: CSALFRGNTEAFF. The CDR3 DNA sequence: TGCAGCGCTTTGTTTAGAGGGAACACTGAAGCTTTCTTT. The chain employs TRBV29-1 and TRBJ1-1; no firm D call. Germline V gene lookup returns CDR1 SQVTM and CDR2 ANQGSEA. The CDR3 length is 13 residues. Trimming removed 7 bases from V and 1 base from J, with 13 bases in between.

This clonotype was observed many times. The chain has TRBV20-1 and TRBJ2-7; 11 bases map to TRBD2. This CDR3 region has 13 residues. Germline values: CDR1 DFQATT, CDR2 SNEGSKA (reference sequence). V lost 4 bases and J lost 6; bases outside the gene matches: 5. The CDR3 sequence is CSATTSGGPEQYF. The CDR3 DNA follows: TGCAGTGCTACCACTAGCGGGGGTCCCGAGCAGTACTTC.

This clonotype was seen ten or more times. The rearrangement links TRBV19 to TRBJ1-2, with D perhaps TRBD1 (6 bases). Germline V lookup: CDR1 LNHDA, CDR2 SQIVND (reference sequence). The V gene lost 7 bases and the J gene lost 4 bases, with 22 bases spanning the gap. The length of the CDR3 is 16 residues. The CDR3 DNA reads TGTGCCAGTACCTTTGTTAGGGGGGCATGGTTCTATGGCTACACCTTC. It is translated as CASTFVRGAWFYGYTF.

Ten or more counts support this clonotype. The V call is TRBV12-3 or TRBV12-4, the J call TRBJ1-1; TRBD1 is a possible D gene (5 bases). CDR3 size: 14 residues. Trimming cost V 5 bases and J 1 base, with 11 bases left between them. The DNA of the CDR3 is TGTGCCAGCAGTCGAACCAGGGCGAACACTGAAGCTTTCTTT. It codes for CASSRTRANTEAFF.

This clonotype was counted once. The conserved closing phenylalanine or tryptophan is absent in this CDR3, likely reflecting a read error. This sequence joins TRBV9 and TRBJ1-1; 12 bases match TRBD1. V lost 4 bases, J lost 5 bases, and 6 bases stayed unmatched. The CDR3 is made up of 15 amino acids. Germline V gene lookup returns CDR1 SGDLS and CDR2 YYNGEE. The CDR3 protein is CASSPRDRGRTEAFV. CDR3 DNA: TGTGCCAGCAGCCCCCGGGACAGGGGGCGAACTGAAGCTTTCGTT.

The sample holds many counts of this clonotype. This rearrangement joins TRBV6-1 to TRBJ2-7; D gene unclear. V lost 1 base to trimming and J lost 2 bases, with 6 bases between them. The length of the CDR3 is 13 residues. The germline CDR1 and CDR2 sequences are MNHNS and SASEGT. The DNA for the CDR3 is TGTGCCAGCAGTGAAGGGCAACCCTACGAGCAGTACTTC. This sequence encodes CASSEGQPYEQYF.

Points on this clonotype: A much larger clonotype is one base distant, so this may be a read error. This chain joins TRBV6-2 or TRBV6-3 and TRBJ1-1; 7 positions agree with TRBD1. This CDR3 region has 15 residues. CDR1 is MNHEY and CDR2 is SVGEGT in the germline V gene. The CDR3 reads CASRKLEGAHTKAFF. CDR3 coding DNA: TGTGCCAGCAGAAAGCTTGAGGGGGCCCACACTAAAGCTTTCTTT.

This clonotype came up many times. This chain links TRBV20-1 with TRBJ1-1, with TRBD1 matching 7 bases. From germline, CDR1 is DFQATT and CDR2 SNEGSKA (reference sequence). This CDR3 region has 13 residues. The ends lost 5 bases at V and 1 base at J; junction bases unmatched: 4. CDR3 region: CSAPDRTNTEAFF. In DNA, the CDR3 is TGCAGTGCTCCGGACAGGACGAACACTGAAGCTTTCTTT.